This passage covers 26 T cell receptor beta chains from one sample sequenced in a study of cytomegalovirus exposure and HLA in healthy donors (dated by TCRdb to the late 2010s). The library came from the immunoSEQ multiplex PCR assay. For the multiplex PCR, a mixture combining 60 forward primers for TCR Vbeta segments and 13 reverse primers for TCR Jbeta segments was used. TCRdb retrieved this table from immuneACCESS and kept in-frame rearrangements only. Not all clones are present; in checked studies, unresolved V genes account for under half, and no reason is known for the remainder. The sample profile shows under 200,000 clones; 71% of them were found once. The top ten clones comprise around 1.5% of the sample. Material: PBMCs. The receptors originated from a girl under 18 in good health and CMV-seronegative.

The rearrangement links TRBV5-4 to TRBJ2-3; TRBD2 matches at 10 bases. This CDR3 comprises 14 residues. In germline, CDR1 is SGHNT, CDR2 YYREEE (reference sequence). V gave up 4 bases and J gave up 6 bases; unmatched junction bases: 5. The CDR3 spells CASSLAGEEDTQYF. The CDR3, as DNA: TGTGCCAGCAGCCTAGCGGGGGAGGAGGATACGCAGTATTTT.

The chain joins TRBV14 to TRBJ1-2; TRBD1 matches at 10 bases. The CDR3 sequence is 15 residues long. Germline V gives CDR1 SGHDN, CDR2 FVKESK. J lost 6 bases, V lost 2 bases, and 6 bases had no gene match. The CDR3 loop reads CASSQLRTGGHGYTF. Here the CDR3 DNA reads TGTGCCAGCAGCCAACTTCGGACAGGGGGTCATGGCTACACCTTC.

This chain joins TRBV11-2 and TRBJ1-5, with 10 positions matching TRBD1. Germline CDR1 SGHAT, CDR2 FQNNGV. This CDR3 spans 14 amino acids. The V and J ends lost 5 bases and 5 bases, in that order; junction bases with no gene match: 3. The CDR3 loop reads CASSVTGGDQPQHF. Here the CDR3 DNA reads TGTGCCAGCAGCGTGACAGGGGGCGATCAGCCCCAGCATTTT.

Regarding this clone: In the same sample, other DNA sequences code for this CDR3. The rearrangement joins TRBV5-1 to TRBJ2-5; 13 bases match TRBD2. This CDR3 has 16 residues. Trimming removed 0 bases from V and 2 bases from J; junction bases left unmatched: 1. CDR1 and CDR2 (germline): SGHRS, YFSETQ. CDR3 DNA sequence: TGCGCCAGCAGCTTGGGACTAGCGGGGGGACAAGAGACCCAGTACTTC. Translated, it gives CASSLGLAGGQETQYF.

The chain couples TRBV5-1 to TRBJ1-2; 10 bases align to TRBD1. V trimming: 7 bases; J trimming: 6 bases; junction bases outside the gene matches: 15. The germline V gene encodes CDR1 SGHRS and CDR2 YFSETQ. The CDR3 is 16 amino acids. The CDR3 protein is CASQAHPGTGDDGYTF. The CDR3 DNA sequence: TGCGCCAGCCAAGCTCACCCCGGGACAGGGGACGATGGCTACACCTTC.

Note on this clone: The sample holds other DNA sequences that translate to the same CDR3. The chain is built from TRBV4-1 and TRBJ1-2, with D possibly TRBD1 on 6 matching bases. This CDR3 has 15 residues. Germline V gene sequence: CDR1 MGHRA, CDR2 YSYEKL. Trimming cost V 1 base and J 2 bases, with 11 bases left between them. The CDR3 DNA reads as TGCGCCAGCAGCCAAGTTGGGCAGGGGAACTATGGCTACACCTTC. Its translation: CASSQVGQGNYGYTF.

This clone appeared once. V gene TRBV12-5 combines with J gene TRBJ2-2, with TRBD2 as a possible D gene (6 bases). In germline, CDR1 is LGHNT, CDR2 FRNRAP. V lost 8 bases to trimming and J lost 4 bases, with 11 bases between them. This CDR3 region has 13 residues. CDR3 protein: CASMGGSTGELFF. CDR3 nucleotides: TGTGCTAGTATGGGGGGAAGCACCGGGGAGCTGTTTTTT.

This clone was seen more than once but under ten times. This chain connects TRBV7-6 to TRBJ2-5; D might be TRBD2 (6 bases). This CDR3 has 14 amino acids. CDR1 is SGHVS, CDR2 FNYEAQ, per germline. The V end was cut by 5 bases, the J end by 0 bases, with 10 bases between. In DNA, the CDR3 is TGTGCCAGCAGCGGCCGGGACTACCAAGAGACCCAGTACTTC. Residues: CASSGRDYQETQYF.

The J gene is TRBJ2-2, the V gene TRBV7-9; no clear D. CDR1 and CDR2 (germline): SEHNR, FQNEAQ (reference sequence). This CDR3 has 13 residues. V lost 2 bases, J lost 4 bases, and 5 bases lay in between. The CDR3 DNA is TGTGCCAGCAGCTTAACCAGCACCGGGGAGCTGTTTTTT. It is translated as CASSLTSTGELFF.

The V gene is TRBV10-2, the J gene TRBJ2-1; TRBD1 is a possible D gene (6 bases). From germline, CDR1 is WSHSY and CDR2 SAAADI. The CDR3 is 13 residues long. V lost 6 bases and J 5 bases, leaving 11 bases between the germline ends. The CDR3, as DNA: TGCGCCAGCAGAAGACAGGCAAACAATGAGCAGTTCTTC. It specifies CASRRQANNEQFF.

CDR3 DNA: TGTGCCAGCTCCAGGGGTCCTGGGGCCAACGTCCTGACTTTC. This codes for CASSRGPGANVLTF. This rearrangement joins TRBV25-1 to TRBJ2-6, with D maybe TRBD1 (6 bases). Germline CDR1 and CDR2: MGHDK and SYGVNS. V was shortened by 8 bases and J by 2 bases, with 10 bases between the two germline ends. The CDR3 runs 14 residues.

About this clone itself: Other DNA sequences in this specimen translate into the identical CDR3. This sequence joins TRBV9 and TRBJ2-1, with a weak D call TRBD2 (6 bases). Germline V gene lookup returns CDR1 SGDLS and CDR2 YYNGEE. The length of the CDR3 is 13 residues. Trimming took off 3 bases at V and 5 bases at J, with 9 bases between the two ends. The CDR3 reads CASSGGGHNEQFF. CDR3 nucleotide sequence: TGTGCCAGCAGCGGGGGAGGTCACAATGAGCAGTTCTTC.

CDR3 sequence (DNA): TGCGCCAGCAGCCCCCTCGGGGGGTACACTGAAGCTTTCTTT. Translating gives CASSPLGGYTEAFF. J is TRBJ1-1 and V is TRBV4-1; possible D gene TRBD1, 5 bases. The length of the CDR3 is 14 residues. CDR1 and CDR2 from the germline V gene are MGHRA and YSYEKL. Trimming cost V 4 bases and J 3 bases, with 12 bases left between them.

The chain links TRBV5-1 to TRBJ2-7; 8 bases are shared with TRBD1. After removal of 5 bases from V and 3 bases from J, the junction contained 10 bases not matched to a gene. CDR3 length: 15 residues. Looked up from germline, CDR1 is SGHRS and CDR2 is YFSETQ. The CDR3 region is CASSFRDRNFYEQYF. CDR3 sequence (DNA): TGCGCCAGCAGTTTCCGGGACAGGAACTTCTACGAGCAGTACTTC.

The V call is TRBV9, the J call TRBJ2-7; D uncertain. Germline values: CDR1 SGDLS, CDR2 YYNGEE. Trimming took 3 bases from V and 7 from J, leaving 17 bases between them. The CDR3 sequence is 14 residues long. CDR3 loop: CASSGPAGVLEQYF. The CDR3, as DNA: TGTGCCAGCAGCGGACCGGCCGGAGTCCTGGAGCAGTACTTC.

This clone was seen only a few times. The J gene is TRBJ2-7, the V gene TRBV10-3; D possibly corresponds to TRBD2 (5 bases). Trimming pared 3 bases from V and 3 bases from J, leaving 24 bases between. Germline V gives CDR1 ENHRY, CDR2 SYGVKD. The CDR3 runs to 18 residues. In nucleotides, the CDR3 is TGTGCCATCAGTGAAAACTTGAGTGGTGAGGGAAACTACTACGAGCAGTACTTC. Its translation: CAISENLSGEGNYYEQYF.

This clone was detected only once. V usage is TRBV2 and J usage is TRBJ1-5; D is perhaps TRBD1 (6 bases). Trimming removed 1 base at V and 6 bases at J, with 16 bases between. CDR3 size: 16 residues. CDR1 is SNHLY, CDR2 FYNNEI, per germline. CDR3 bases: TGTGCCAGCAGTGAAGGGGAGTGGGGAGGGGGTCAGCCCCAGCATTTT. Translated: CASSEGEWGGGQPQHF.

The V call is TRBV6-1, the J call TRBJ1-2, with 12 bases identical to TRBD1. After removal of 1 base from V and 6 bases from J, the junction contained 12 bases not matched to a gene. CDR1 and CDR2 (germline): MNHNS, SASEGT. The CDR3 is made up of 18 amino acids. CDR3 coding DNA: TGTGCCAGCAGTGAAGTTAGGGGACAGGGGGCGCACGGCGATGGCTACACCTTC. This encodes CASSEVRGQGAHGDGYTF.

This chain joins TRBV6-4 and TRBJ2-2; 7 bases are a match to TRBD1. V lost 6 bases, J lost 6 bases, and 4 bases stayed unmatched. The CDR3 is made up of 13 amino acids. Germline CDR1 and CDR2: MRHNA and SNTAGT. The CDR3 protein is CASSPQGSGELFF. Here the CDR3 DNA reads TGTGCCAGCAGCCCACAGGGGTCCGGGGAGCTGTTTTTT.

This clone was counted a few times. This chain connects TRBV5-1 to TRBJ2-3, with TRBD2 matching 12 bases. V lost 3 bases, J lost 1 base, and 9 bases stayed unmatched. This CDR3 comprises 18 residues. The V gene's germline CDR1 is SGHRS and CDR2 YFSETQ. CDR3 sequence (DNA): TGCGCCAGCAGCTCCGACCGATGGACTAGCGGGGGCACAGATACGCAGTATTTT. Its protein is CASSSDRWTSGGTDTQYF.

This clone occurred a few times. This chain joins TRBV5-4 and TRBJ2-5; 7 bases fit TRBD2. This CDR3 is 17 amino acids long. The germline V gene encodes CDR1 SGHNT and CDR2 YYREEE (reference sequence). With V trimmed by 4 bases and J by 2 bases, 14 bases remained unmatched. The CDR3 loop is CASSRTPGGNNQETQYF. DNA of the CDR3: TGTGCCAGCAGCCGAACTCCGGGGGGAAATAATCAAGAGACCCAGTACTTC.

This chain's CDR3 is CSVIRDRGKTEAFF. The CDR3 nucleotides read TGCAGCGTTATCCGGGACAGGGGTAAGACTGAAGCTTTCTTT. The rearrangement uses TRBV29-1 and TRBJ1-1, with 10 bases lining up with TRBD1. CDR1 is SQVTM and CDR2 is ANQGSEA in the germline V gene. V lost 5 bases to trimming and J lost 5 bases; unmatched junction nucleotides: 8. CDR3 length equals 14 residues.

The chain joins TRBV2 to TRBJ1-1; 9 bases map to TRBD1. The CDR3 has 17 amino acids. Germline CDR1 is SNHLY and CDR2 is FYNNEI. The ends lost 3 bases at V and 0 bases at J; junction bases unmatched: 8. CDR3 nucleotide sequence: TGTGCCAGCAGTGATAATGGACAGGGGTTGTTGAACACTGAAGCTTTCTTT. Protein product: CASSDNGQGLLNTEAFF.

The chain is built from TRBV6-5 and TRBJ1-5; maybe TRBD1 (5 bases). This CDR3 is 12 amino acids long. Germline loops: CDR1 MNHEY, CDR2 SVGAGI. With 7 bases removed from V and 7 bases from J, the gap between germline ends came to 11 bases. CDR3 nucleotides: TGTGCCAGCACCCAGGGTTACCAGCCCCAGCATTTT. Its protein is CASTQGYQPQHF.

This chain links TRBV29-1 with TRBJ1-2; no clear D. This CDR3 region has 14 residues. Trimming took off 7 bases at V and 3 bases at J, with 18 bases between the two ends. Germline-derived CDR1 and CDR2 are SQVTM and ANQGSEA. CDR3 loop: CSAKDDSVHYGYTF. The CDR3 DNA is TGCAGCGCAAAGGATGACTCGGTACACTATGGCTACACCTTC.

The chain is built from TRBV21-1 and TRBJ1-2; the DNA was not compared with TRBD1, the D call given in the table. TRBV21-1 is a pseudogene locus. The CDR3 consists of 13 residues. The CDR3 region has the DNA TGTGCCAGCCGGACAGGGAGTATCGATGGCTACACCTTC. Translating gives CASRTGSIDGYTF.